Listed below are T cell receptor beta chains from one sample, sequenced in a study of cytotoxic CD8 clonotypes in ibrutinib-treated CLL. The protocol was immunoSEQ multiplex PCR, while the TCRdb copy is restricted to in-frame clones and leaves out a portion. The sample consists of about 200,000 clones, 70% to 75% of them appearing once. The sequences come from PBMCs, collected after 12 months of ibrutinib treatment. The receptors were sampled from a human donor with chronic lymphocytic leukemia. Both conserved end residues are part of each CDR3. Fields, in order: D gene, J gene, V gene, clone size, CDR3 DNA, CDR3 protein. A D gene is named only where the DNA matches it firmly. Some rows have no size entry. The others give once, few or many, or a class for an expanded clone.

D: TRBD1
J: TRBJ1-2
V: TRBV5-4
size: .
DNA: TGTGCCAGCAGCCACCGGGACAGGGGAATTGATGGCTACACCTTC
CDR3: CASSHRDRGIDGYTF

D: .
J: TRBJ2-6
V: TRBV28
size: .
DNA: TGTGCCAGCAGTTTAAGGGGCTCTGGGGCCAACGTCCTGACTTTC
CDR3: CASSLRGSGANVLTF

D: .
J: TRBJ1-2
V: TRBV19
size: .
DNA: TGTGCCAGTAGTAGCACTAGTAGTGGGTCCTATGGCTACACCTTC
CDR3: CASSSTSSGSYGYTF

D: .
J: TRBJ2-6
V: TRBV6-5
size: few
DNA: TGTGCCAGCAGTTCGGGTTATTCTGGGGCCAACGTCCTGACTTTC
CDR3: CASSSGYSGANVLTF

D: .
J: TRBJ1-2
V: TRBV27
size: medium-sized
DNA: TGTGCCAGCAGTTTTGGAGACGGATGGAGCTATGGCTACACCTTC
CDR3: CASSFGDGWSYGYTF

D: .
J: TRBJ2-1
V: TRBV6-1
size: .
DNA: TGTGCCAGCAGGCAGTCCTACAATGAGCAGTTCTTC
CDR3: CASRQSYNEQFF

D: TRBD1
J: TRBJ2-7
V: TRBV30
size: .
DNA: TGTGCCTACATACCACAGGGGGTTAGCGACGAGCAGTACTTC
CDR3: CAYIPQGVSDEQYF

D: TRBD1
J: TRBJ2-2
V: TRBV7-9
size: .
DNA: TGTGCCAGCAGCAAGGGGACAGGGTGGTACACCGGGGAGCTGTTTTTT
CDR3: CASSKGTGWYTGELFF

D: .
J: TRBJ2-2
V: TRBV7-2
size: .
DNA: TGTGCCAGCAGGTCATACAGGGAGACCGGGGAGCTGTTTTTT
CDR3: CASRSYRETGELFF

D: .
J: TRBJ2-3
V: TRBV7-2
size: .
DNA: TGTGCCAGCAGCCCCCAGCGGGTGCAGTATTTT
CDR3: CASSPQRVQYF

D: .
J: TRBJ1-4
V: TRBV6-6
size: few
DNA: TGTGCCAGCAGTTACTCGAGGCAGGGCGTAGGGGAAAAACTGTTTTTT
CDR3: CASSYSRQGVGEKLFF

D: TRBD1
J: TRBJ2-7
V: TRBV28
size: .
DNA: TGTGCCAGCACTTTCAACCAGGGGGCCCAGGGGAGCGAGCAGTACTTC
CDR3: CASTFNQGAQGSEQYF

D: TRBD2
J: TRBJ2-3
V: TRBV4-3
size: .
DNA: TGCGCCAGCAGCCCGCTTAGCGGGAGTGATTATACGCAGTATTTT
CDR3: CASSPLSGSDYTQYF

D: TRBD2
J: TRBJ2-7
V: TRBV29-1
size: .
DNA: TGCAGCGTTGAAGGTGGCGGGGGGTTCTACGAGCAGTACTTC
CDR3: CSVEGGGGFYEQYF

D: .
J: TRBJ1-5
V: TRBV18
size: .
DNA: TGTGCCAGCTCACCATTCCAGGATCAGCCCCAGCATTTT
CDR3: CASSPFQDQPQHF

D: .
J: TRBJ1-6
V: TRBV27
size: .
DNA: TGTGCCAGCAGTTTAGGTTCGGATTCACCCCTCCACTTT
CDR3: CASSLGSDSPLHF

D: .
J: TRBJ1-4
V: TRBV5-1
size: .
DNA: TGCGCCAGCAGCTTCTCAGATTATAATGAAAAACTGTTTTTT
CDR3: CASSFSDYNEKLFF

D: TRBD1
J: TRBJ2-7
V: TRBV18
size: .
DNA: TGTGCCAGCTCACCACCGGGACAGGGGAGAGGGGGCGAGCAGTACTTC
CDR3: CASSPPGQGRGGEQYF

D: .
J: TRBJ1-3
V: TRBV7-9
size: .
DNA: TGTGCCAGCAGCCCGTCGGGAGGGACAAGCTCTGGAAACACCATATATTTT
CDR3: CASSPSGGTSSGNTIYF

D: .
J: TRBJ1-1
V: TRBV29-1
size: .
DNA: TGCAGCGTTGAATTTGATAACACTGAAGCTTTCTTT
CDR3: CSVEFDNTEAFF

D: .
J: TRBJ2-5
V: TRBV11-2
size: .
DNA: TGTGCCAGCAGCCCTAGGGAAACAGGGAAAGAGACCCAGTACTTC
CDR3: CASSPRETGKETQYF

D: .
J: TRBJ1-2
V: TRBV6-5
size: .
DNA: TGTGCCAGCAGTTTATACCCGGAAATAGGTGGCTACACCTTC
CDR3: CASSLYPEIGGYTF